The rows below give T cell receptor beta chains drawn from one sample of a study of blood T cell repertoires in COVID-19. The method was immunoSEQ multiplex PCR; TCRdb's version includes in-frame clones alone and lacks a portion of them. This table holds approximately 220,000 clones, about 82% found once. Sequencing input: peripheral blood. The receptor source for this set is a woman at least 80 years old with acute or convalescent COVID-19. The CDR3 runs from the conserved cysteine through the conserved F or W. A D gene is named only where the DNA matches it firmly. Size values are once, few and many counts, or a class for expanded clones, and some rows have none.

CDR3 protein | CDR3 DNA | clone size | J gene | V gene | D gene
CASSLRQGVNYGYTF | TGTGCCAGCAGCTTGAGACAGGGCGTTAACTATGGCTACACCTTC | - | TRBJ1-2 | TRBV7-2 | TRBD1
CASSRDRDTEAFF | TGCGCCAGCAGCCGGGACAGGGACACTGAAGCTTTCTTT | - | TRBJ1-1 | TRBV4-3 | TRBD1
CASRAGSQSSYEQYF | TGTGCCAGCAGAGCAGGTTCTCAAAGCTCCTACGAGCAGTACTTC | - | TRBJ2-7 | TRBV27 | -
CASSETTGTSGTDTQYF | TGCGCCAGCAGCGAGACCACAGGGACTAGCGGGACAGATACGCAGTATTTT | once | TRBJ2-3 | TRBV5-1 | TRBD2
CASSRRLAGDFQETQYF | TGTGCCAGCAGCCGACGACTAGCGGGGGATTTCCAAGAGACCCAGTACTTC | - | TRBJ2-5 | TRBV6-2/TRBV6-3 | TRBD2
CASRGVNTEAFF | TGTGCCAGCAGAGGAGTGAACACTGAAGCTTTCTTT | few | TRBJ1-1 | TRBV6-5 | -
CASSTPGHLLGNQPQHF | TGTGCCAGTAGTACCCCCGGACACTTGCTTGGCAATCAGCCCCAGCATTTT | - | TRBJ1-5 | TRBV19 | -
CASTTQANQPQHF | TGTGCCAGCACCACACAGGCCAATCAGCCCCAGCATTTT | - | TRBJ1-5 | TRBV7-2 | -
CASSIAGAVNTEAFF | TGTGCCAGTAGTATAGCAGGGGCGGTGAACACTGAAGCTTTCTTT | - | TRBJ1-1 | TRBV19 | -
CASSYSGQVNTEAFF | TGTGCCAGCAGTTACTCGGGACAGGTGAACACTGAAGCTTTCTTT | few | TRBJ1-1 | TRBV6-5 | TRBD1
CASTGGIGSNQPQHF | TGTGCCAGTACCGGGGGAATAGGTAGCAATCAGCCCCAGCATTTT | once | TRBJ1-5 | TRBV19 | -
CASSPTGDTEAFF | TGTGCCAGCTCACCAACGGGGGACACTGAAGCTTTCTTT | - | TRBJ1-1 | TRBV18 | -
CASSQDIGGYNEQFF | TGTGCCAGCAGCCAAGATATAGGGGGATACAATGAGCAGTTCTTC | - | TRBJ2-1 | TRBV3-1/TRBV3-2 | -
CASSLARGATAFF | TGTGCCAGCAGCCTTGCACGGGGGGCCACAGCTTTCTTT | - | TRBJ1-1 | TRBV7-9 | -
CASSSRQGLEQYF | TGTGCCAGTAGTAGCCGGCAGGGCCTCGAGCAGTACTTC | - | TRBJ2-7 | TRBV19 | -
CASGGTGGPRAEAFF | TGTGCCAGCGGCGGGACAGGGGGACCACGTGCTGAAGCTTTCTTT | once | TRBJ1-1 | TRBV5-8 | TRBD1
CASSLQGLFSGNTIYF | TGTGCCAGCAGCTTGCAGGGGTTATTTTCTGGAAACACCATATATTTT | once | TRBJ1-3 | TRBV3-1/TRBV3-2 | -
CAREQGFFYQPQHF | TGTGCCCGTGAACAGGGTTTCTTTTACCAGCCCCAGCATTTT | - | TRBJ1-5 | TRBV2 | -
CASSRRDYTDTQYF | TGTGCCAGCAGCCGTCGGGATTACACAGATACGCAGTATTTT | - | TRBJ2-3 | TRBV11-2 | -
CASGLVLSGLNTEAFF | TGTGCTAGTGGTTTGGTACTGTCAGGCTTGAACACTGAAGCTTTCTTT | - | TRBJ1-1 | TRBV12-5 | -
CASSFSPTGGDTQYF | TGTGCCAGCAGTTTCTCCCCAACGGGAGGAGATACGCAGTATTTT | - | TRBJ2-3 | TRBV28 | TRBD2
CASEGGRDEQFF | TGTGCCAGCGAGGGAGGGCGCGATGAGCAGTTCTTC | - | TRBJ2-1 | TRBV2 | TRBD2
CASSLLPQPDYGYTF | TGTGCCAGCAGCCTACTACCTCAACCGGACTATGGCTACACCTTC | - | TRBJ1-2 | TRBV14 | -
CASSLGGTGGFGNTIYF | TGCGCCAGCAGCTTGGGCGGGACAGGGGGCTTTGGAAACACCATATATTTT | once | TRBJ1-3 | TRBV5-1 | TRBD1
CASSPSRDRGLDEQYF | TGTGCCAGCTCACCGTCCCGGGACAGGGGTTTAGACGAGCAGTACTTC | once | TRBJ2-7 | TRBV18 | TRBD1
CASSRVLGGGTGELFF | TGTGCCAGCAGCCGGGTTCTCGGCGGGGGGACCGGGGAGCTGTTTTTT | once | TRBJ2-2 | TRBV6-2/TRBV6-3 | TRBD2
CASSPGTGDSRLAFF | TGTGCCAGCAGCCCCGGGACAGGGGACTCGCGTTTAGCTTTCTTT | - | TRBJ1-1 | TRBV7-8 | TRBD1
CASTIQGGTEAFF | TGTGCCAGCACCATACAGGGGGGAACTGAAGCTTTCTTT | once | TRBJ1-1 | TRBV6-6 | TRBD1
CASSLVSGSNYGYTF | TGTGCCAGCAGCTTAGTATCCGGGTCTAACTATGGCTACACCTTC | - | TRBJ1-2 | TRBV7-9 | -
CASSSWSGGVGNEQFF | TGTGCCAGCAGCTCCTGGAGCGGGGGGGTAGGGAATGAGCAGTTCTTC | - | TRBJ2-1 | TRBV7-9 | TRBD2
CASSIGTGVSEKLFF | TGTGCCAGTAGTATCGGGACAGGGGTTAGTGAAAAACTGTTTTTT | - | TRBJ1-4 | TRBV19 | TRBD1
CASSPPRRRGLGQETQYF | TGTGCCAGCAGTCCTCCGAGAAGGAGGGGGCTGGGTCAAGAGACCCAGTACTTC | - | TRBJ2-5 | TRBV28 | -
CASRLTPGYGYTF | TGTGCCAGCAGGCTTACCCCGGGCTATGGCTACACCTTC | few | TRBJ1-2 | TRBV28 | -
CASGKGQGSYEQYF | TGCGCCAGCGGGAAAGGACAGGGCTCCTACGAGCAGTACTTC | - | TRBJ2-7 | TRBV5-1 | TRBD1
CASSGGQRYEAFF | TGCGCCAGCAGTGGGGGACAGCGATATGAAGCTTTCTTT | - | TRBJ1-1 | TRBV10-2 | TRBD1
CAIRQMAHEEQQFF | TGTGCCATCAGACAAATGGCTCACGAAGAACAGCAGTTCTTC | - | TRBJ2-1 | TRBV10-3 | -
CATSGGEVDTQYF | TGTGCCACCAGTGGCGGGGAGGTAGATACGCAGTATTTT | - | TRBJ2-3 | TRBV24-1 | -